Shown below are 20 T cell receptor beta chains from a single sample sequenced in a study of shared clonotypes between healthy human individuals. Profiled with immunoSEQ multiplex PCR; TCRdb holds only in-frame clones, not every one. The sample includes about 1.5 million clones, approximately 98% of them seen just once. The sequencing sample was made of naive CD4+ T cells sorted from blood. The subset is: CD45RA+ positively selected. These TCRs come from a young man in good health.

This clone is a singleton in its sample. The rearrangement links TRBV10-3 to TRBJ2-1; TRBD2 matches at 9 bases. The CDR3 consists of 16 residues. The V and J ends lost 0 bases and 8 bases, in that order; junction bases with no gene match: 8. Germline CDR1 ENHRY, CDR2 SYGVKD. For the CDR3, the DNA is TGTGCCATCAGTGAGTCTTTGGTAGCGGGAGCAGATGAGCAGTTCTTC. Protein product: CAISESLVAGADEQFF.

This clone has just one count. The chain carries TRBV11-3 and TRBJ2-2, with TRBD2 matching 12 bases. V lost 5 bases, J lost 6 bases, and 10 bases stayed unmatched. The CDR3 contains 17 residues. The germline CDR1 and CDR2 sequences are SGHNT and YENEEA. Here the CDR3 DNA reads TGTGCCAGCAGCACAAACCGACTAGCGGGAGTGTCCGGGGAGCTGTTTTTT. It yields the protein CASSTNRLAGVSGELFF.

The chain uses TRBV27 and TRBJ2-7; D ambiguous. Germline V gene lookup returns CDR1 MNHEY and CDR2 SMNVEV (reference sequence). Trimming stripped 3 bases from V and 2 bases from J, with 8 bases between. CDR3 length equals 13 residues. The CDR3 coding sequence is TGTGCCAGCAGTTTCGGGTTCGCCTACGAGCAGTACTTC. Its protein product is CASSFGFAYEQYF.

V and J are TRBV28 and TRBJ2-2, with no clear D. Trimming cost V 7 bases and J 4 bases, with 10 bases left between them. Germline CDR1 MDHEN, CDR2 SYDVKM. The CDR3 runs to 13 residues. CDR3 sequence reads: CASTATTTGELFF. CDR3 coding DNA: TGTGCCAGCACCGCCACGACCACCGGGGAGCTGTTTTTT.

This clone was recorded once. At the DNA level, this CDR3 is encoded by other sequences in the same sample as well. CDR3 nucleotide sequence: TGTGCCTGGAGTGTTGGTGGGGGGCAGGAGACCCAGTACTTC. This gives the protein CAWSVGGGQETQYF. The gene calls are TRBV30 and TRBJ2-5; either TRBD1 or TRBD2 may fit D (6 bases each). Trimming took off 0 bases at V and 5 bases at J, with 13 bases between the two ends. In germline, CDR1 is GTSNPN, CDR2 SVGIG (reference sequence). The CDR3 length is 14 residues. The variable domain in full, with the rest retrieved from reference TRBV30 and TRBJ2-5, is SQTIHQWPATLVQPVGSPLSLECTVEGTSNPNLYWYRQAAGRGLQLLFYSVGIGQISSEVPQNLSASRPQDRQFILSSKKLLLSDSGFYLCAWSVGGGQETQYFGPGTRLLVL.

The chain employs TRBV7-3 and TRBJ2-7; D is ambiguous. Trimming stripped 4 bases from V and 3 bases from J, with 10 bases between. The CDR3 has 13 residues. Germline lookup yields CDR1 SGHTA and CDR2 FQGTGA. The CDR3 loop reads CASSSGRVYEQYF. CDR3 coding DNA: TGTGCCAGCAGCTCCGGACGGGTCTACGAGCAGTACTTC.

This chain links TRBV19 with TRBJ2-3, with 9 bases identical to TRBD1. Looked up from germline, CDR1 is LNHDA and CDR2 is SQIVND (reference sequence). The V gene end was trimmed by 11 bases and the J gene end by 2 bases; junction bases not matched to a gene: 8. The CDR3 contains 14 residues. The CDR3 bases are TGTGCCTCGGGGACAGGGAGATTCACAGATACGCAGTATTTT. Translating it yields CASGTGRFTDTQYF.

This clone appeared a single time. The chain combines TRBV5-1 with TRBJ1-2, with D uncertain. The CDR3 is 15 amino acids. Trimming shortened V by 4 bases and J by 7 bases, and 20 bases separated the two germline ends. CDR1 SGHRS and CDR2 YFSETQ come from the germline V gene. Here the CDR3 reads CASSSAGPHEGGYTF. The CDR3, as DNA: TGCGCCAGCAGCAGTGCCGGCCCCCACGAAGGTGGCTACACCTTC. The variable domain in full, with the rest retrieved from reference TRBV5-1 and TRBJ1-2, is KAGVTQTPRYLIKTRGQQVTLSCSPISGHRSVSWYQQTPGQGLQFLFEYFSETQRNKGNFPGRFSGRQFSNSRSEMNVSTLELGDSALYLCASSSAGPHEGGYTFGSGTRLTVV.

The chain recombines TRBV28 with TRBJ2-7; weak D call: TRBD1 (5 bases). Trimming took off 5 bases at V and 5 bases at J, with 10 bases between the two ends. The germline CDR1 and CDR2 sequences are MDHEN and SYDVKM. The CDR3 consists of 12 residues. CDR3 loop: CASSALRDEQYF. The CDR3 region has the DNA TGTGCCAGCAGTGCCCTCAGGGACGAGCAGTACTTC.

On this clone: The sample contains more than one DNA sequence encoding this CDR3. This chain joins TRBV5-1 and TRBJ2-7, with D perhaps matching TRBD1 (6 bases). CDR3 length equals 13 residues. Germline V gene lookup returns CDR1 SGHRS and CDR2 YFSETQ. V lost 3 bases to trimming and J lost 2 bases, with 9 bases between them. CDR3 sequence: CASSSTGTYEQYF. CDR3 nucleotide sequence: TGCGCCAGCAGCTCTACAGGGACCTACGAGCAGTACTTC.

As DNA, the CDR3 is TGTGCCAGCAGCTCCGCTGTCGGGGAGCGCACAGATACGCAGTATTTT. Its translation is CASSSAVGERTDTQYF. This chain connects TRBV7-3 to TRBJ2-3; D is perhaps TRBD2 (5 bases). CDR3 length equals 16 residues. V was shortened by 4 bases and J by 1 base, with 15 bases between the two germline ends. Germline assignment: CDR1 SGHTA and CDR2 FQGTGA. Supplemented by reference TRBV7-3 and TRBJ2-3, the full variable domain reads GAGVSQTPSNKVTEKGKYVELRCDPISGHTALYWYRQSLGQGPEFLIYFQGTGAADDSGLPNDRFFAVRPEGSVSTLKIQRTERGDSAVYLCASSSAVGERTDTQYFGPGTRLTVL.

The V gene is TRBV6-5, the J gene TRBJ1-2; D is uncertain. The V gene's germline CDR1 is MNHEY and CDR2 SVGAGI. The CDR3 consists of 12 residues. With 6 bases removed from V and 4 bases from J, the gap between germline ends came to 9 bases. The CDR3, as DNA: TGTGCCAGCAGCAAAGGACTCTATGGCTACACCTTC. Translated: CASSKGLYGYTF.

This chain joins TRBV29-1 and TRBJ2-5; D is undetermined. Germline CDR1 reads SQVTM; CDR2 reads ANQGSEA. The CDR3 covers 12 residues. Trimming took off 2 bases at V and 7 bases at J, with 11 bases between the two ends. In DNA form, the CDR3 reads TGCAGCGTTGAAAAGCCAGTGGGGACCCAGTACTTC. Protein: CSVEKPVGTQYF.

The rearrangement uses TRBV19 and TRBJ1-2; TRBD1 matches at 7 bases. The J segment lost 9 bases and the V segment lost 5 bases, leaving 9 bases of the junction unmatched. The germline V gene encodes CDR1 LNHDA and CDR2 SQIVND (reference sequence). The CDR3 covers 13 residues. The CDR3: CASSSRQGISYTF. CDR3 nucleotides: TGTGCCAGTAGTTCGCGACAGGGAATAAGCTACACCTTC.

The rearrangement uses TRBV14 and TRBJ1-2; D gene unclear. Trimming stripped 4 bases from V and 4 bases from J, with 10 bases between. CDR1 and CDR2 (germline): SGHDN, FVKESK. CDR3 length: 13 amino acids. CDR3 in amino acids: CASSPGLFYGYTF. DNA for the CDR3: TGTGCCAGCAGCCCTGGACTCTTCTATGGCTACACCTTC.

The gene calls are TRBV5-1 and TRBJ2-7; D gene unclear. In germline, CDR1 is SGHRS, CDR2 YFSETQ. The CDR3 sequence is 14 residues long. V lost 2 bases to trimming and J lost 7 bases, with 16 bases between them. The CDR3 here is CASSLGPLGVEQYF. CDR3 in DNA: TGCGCCAGCAGCTTAGGGCCCCTTGGGGTGGAGCAGTACTTC.

The chain has TRBV5-4 and TRBJ2-1, with 10 bases aligning to TRBD2. Germline values: CDR1 SGHNT, CDR2 YYREEE (reference sequence). The CDR3 is 15 residues long. The ends lost 4 bases at V and 3 bases at J; junction bases unmatched: 4. The CDR3 is CASSLIAGGYNEQFF. The CDR3 DNA reads as TGTGCCAGCAGCCTTATAGCGGGAGGCTACAATGAGCAGTTCTTC.

The J gene is TRBJ2-2, the V gene TRBV18, with D tentatively TRBD2 (5 bases). Trimming pared 9 bases from V and 2 bases from J, leaving 10 bases between. This CDR3 contains 13 residues. Germline V lookup: CDR1 KGHSH, CDR2 LQKENI. The CDR3 DNA reads as TGTGCCAGTTCGGACTTAAACACCGGGGAGCTGTTTTTT. Amino acid sequence: CASSDLNTGELFF.

The V and J genes are TRBV21-1 and TRBJ2-7; the table gives TRBD1 as D, unverified against the DNA. TRBV21-1 is tagged as a pseudogene. CDR3 length equals 14 residues. Here the CDR3 reads CASSKPPRSYEQYF. In DNA, the CDR3 is TGTGCCAGCAGCAAACCCCCCAGATCCTACGAGCAGTACTTC.

The chain links TRBV29-1 to TRBJ1-1, with D perhaps TRBD1 (5 bases). The CDR3 sequence is 11 residues long. Trimming shortened V by 5 bases and J by 11 bases, and 15 bases separated the two germline ends. Germline CDR1 and CDR2: SQVTM and ANQGSEA. CDR3 loop: CSVNLGVGAFF. In DNA form, the CDR3 reads TGCAGCGTTAATTTGGGGGTTGGGGCTTTCTTT.